This TCR beta chain is from a study of T cells in Graves' hyperthyroidism and ophthalmopathy (dated by TCRdb to the late 2010s). Notes on the research overall: Peripheral blood samples were taken at the time of initial diagnosis, prior to any treatment. The 100 or so discovery patients were randomly split 7:3 into training and test sets. Prospective prediction of ophthalmopathy was tested in an independent validation cohort consisting of 18 hyperthyroidism patients and some 17 patients who later progressed to ophthalmopathy. The paper reports TCR Vbeta CDR3 sequencing of 135 peripheral blood samples: fewer than 50 ophthalmopathy, approximately 74 hyperthyroidism and approximately 17 progressor patients. After blood sampling, hyperthyroidism patients were treated with methimazole at a starting dose of 30 mg daily, and ophthalmopathy patients were treated with high-dose intravenous methylprednisolone. To identify TCR V-J signatures that set the groups apart, the researchers used a discovery cohort of about a hundred patients, made up of fewer than 50 with Graves' ophthalmopathy and about 60 with stable Graves' hyperthyroidism. In addition, the study compared T-cell repertoires in thyroid tissue and in blood from six Graves' hyperthyroidism patients.

Amplification of TCR beta CDR3 regions was carried out from RNA transcripts. The first round of RT-PCR for the TCR CDR3 was performed with the HTBI primer set and the Qiagen OneStep RT-PCR kit. Libraries were constructed in a second round of multiplex PCR, after which size selection and purification were carried out. Paired-end sequencing of the libraries was performed with 100 bp reads on an Illumina HiSeq2000. The study's own analysis went as follows. SOAPnuke was used to process the raw data, removing reads that contained adapters or uncalled bases, had a mean Phred below 15, or lacked an exact match to the constant primer or identifier. High-quality paired reads were merged using COPE v1.2.5, and each unique nucleotide sequence was defined as a clonotype. Clonotypes were aligned to IMGT TRBV, TRBD and TRBJ reference segments using MiTCR v1.1. The analysis was restricted to V-J combinations with a frequency above 0.0001, which together covered around 99% of the repertoires. The TCS score was defined as the ratio of F50 (clonal expansion) to E x V (chaos), calculated using BLOSUM62-based TCRdist between CDR3 peptides within each V-J. Welch's t-statistics and random forest reduced 450 to 600 V-J features to 13, which were used in a naive Bayes classifier (R e1071). The similarity between thyroid and blood repertoires was quantified using the Morisita-Horn index. TCRdb trimmed the raw reads at Q25, called clones with MiXCR and kept productive beta chains. Identical CDR3 proteins give one entry, which carries the most common genes and DNA. TCRdb's processing, not the study's, gives the V and J calls here. This sample has around 760,000 distinct CDR3 sequences in its table, and 30% to 40% of those were observed once. Less than 35% of the sample lies in the top ten.

This clonotype appeared many times. The target of this receptor is not known. Qualities for individual bases were not recorded, and no much larger clone is one base off. Here is what the overall study found, with its caveats: Sample size was not statistically predetermined, and investigators were not blinded to group allocation. Most expanded thyroid clonotypes (frequency above 0.001) were also detected in blood, suggesting blood repertoires may reflect thyroid immune responses. A 13 V-J signature model separated ophthalmopathy from stable hyperthyroidism, with roughly 88% sensitivity and around 84% specificity in cross-validation and 80%/75% in testing. In validation, the model predicted progression to ophthalmopathy with around 71% sensitivity and approximately 78% specificity, a median of 6.5 months before onset.

Graves' hyperthyroidism was defined as stable when no progression to ophthalmopathy occurred over 18 months of follow-up. Hyperthyroidism patients were newly diagnosed, with disease duration under 2 months, and aged 18 to 65 years. Any patient with an uncontrolled infection, another autoimmune disease, pregnancy or lactation was excluded. Clinical symptoms, serum thyroxine and TRAb, thyroid ultrasound, and orbital computed tomography formed the basis for the diagnoses. PBMCs were isolated from more than 9 ml of fresh peripheral blood by Ficoll-Paque density gradient centrifugation. Total RNA was extracted with Trizol reagent, and quality was checked on an Agilent 2100 Bioanalyzer. From the germline V gene, CDR1 is SNHLY and CDR2 is FYNNEI. CDR3 length: 10 amino acids, cysteine to phenylalanine. The entry retains the CDR3 DNA only, 30 bases that are in frame from base 1. The junction shows trimming of 5 bases on V and 10 bases on J, plus 8 bases between the germline ends.

Sequenced input: blood. The receptor was derived from a woman aged 40 to 50 with Graves' hyperthyroidism. Recombination connected TRBV2 to TRBJ1-1; the D gene remains uncertain. The CDR3 reads as follows: CASSQRLAFF. The DNA sequence reads TGTGCCAGCAGTCAGAGGCTAGCTTTCTTT.